Ten or more counts support the clone carrying this TCR beta chain. Its target is unknown. These data belong to a study of T cells in Graves' hyperthyroidism and ophthalmopathy. The diagnoses drew upon clinical symptoms, serum thyroxine and TRAb, thyroid ultrasound and orbital computed tomography. 10 ml fresh peripheral blood yielded the PBMCs. Study-level results: Blood also carried most thyroid clonotypes expanded above 0.001. Median prediction lead before ophthalmopathy onset was 6.5 months with the model.

Template material for amplifying TCR beta CDR3 regions consisted of RNA transcripts. First-round RT-PCR with HTBI primers amplified the TCR CDR3 region. TCRdb reprocessed the multiplex PCR reads via MiXCR and lists one record per CDR3 protein. The table shows some 420,000 distinct CDR3 sequences, with around 15% occurring only once. The origin of this receptor is a woman in her late teens or twenties with Graves' hyperthyroidism. The source material was blood.

The CDR3 DNA reads TGCAGTGCTAGAGACCTAACCGGGACAGCAAACTCCTACGAGCAGTACTTC. Its protein product is CSARDLTGTANSYEQYF. V gene TRBV20-1 combines with J gene TRBJ2-7; 7 bases line up with TRBD1. Per germline, CDR1 DFQATT and CDR2 SNEGSKA (reference sequence). V trimming: 0 bases; J trimming: 0 bases; junction bases outside the gene matches: 11. The CDR3 length is 17 residues.